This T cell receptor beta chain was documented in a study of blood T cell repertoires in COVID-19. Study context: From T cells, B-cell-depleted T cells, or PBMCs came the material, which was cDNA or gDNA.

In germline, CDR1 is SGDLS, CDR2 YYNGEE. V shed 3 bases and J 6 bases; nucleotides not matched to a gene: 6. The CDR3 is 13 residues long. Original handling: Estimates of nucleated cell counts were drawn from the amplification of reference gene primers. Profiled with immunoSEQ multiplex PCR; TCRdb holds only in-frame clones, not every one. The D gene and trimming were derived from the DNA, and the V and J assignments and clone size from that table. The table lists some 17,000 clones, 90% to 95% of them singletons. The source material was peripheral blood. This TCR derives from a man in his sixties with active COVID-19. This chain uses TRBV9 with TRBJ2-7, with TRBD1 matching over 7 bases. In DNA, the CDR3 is TGTGCCAGCAGCGGAACGACAGGGACCGAGCAGTACTTC. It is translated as CASSGTTGTEQYF. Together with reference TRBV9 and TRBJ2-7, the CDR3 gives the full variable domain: DSGVTQTPKHLITATGQRVTLRCSPRSGDLSVYWYQQSLDQGLQFLIQYYNGEERAKGNILERFSAQQFPDLHSELNLSSLELGDSALYFCASSGTTGTEQYFGPGTRLTVT.